The text below deals with one T cell receptor (beta chain). Only in-frame clones appear in the TCRdb table, and some are missing; sequencing was by immunoSEQ multiplex PCR. The sample contains 20,000 to 25,000 clones, approximately 90% of which appear only once. This entry comes from a study of T cells in localized non-small cell lung cancer. The source was peripheral blood, collected before any cancer treatment. This clonotype originated in a woman aged 40-69 years with stage I lung adenocarcinoma.

The CDR3 reads CASSIGRGQYF. CDR3 nucleotide sequence: TGTGCCAGCTCCATAGGCAGGGGTCAGTACTTC. The chain uses TRBV7-9 and TRBJ2-5; possibly TRBD1 for D (6 bases). This CDR3 contains 11 residues. The V gene's germline CDR1 is SEHNR and CDR2 FQNEAQ (reference sequence). Trimming took off 8 bases at V and 11 bases at J, with 15 bases between the two ends.